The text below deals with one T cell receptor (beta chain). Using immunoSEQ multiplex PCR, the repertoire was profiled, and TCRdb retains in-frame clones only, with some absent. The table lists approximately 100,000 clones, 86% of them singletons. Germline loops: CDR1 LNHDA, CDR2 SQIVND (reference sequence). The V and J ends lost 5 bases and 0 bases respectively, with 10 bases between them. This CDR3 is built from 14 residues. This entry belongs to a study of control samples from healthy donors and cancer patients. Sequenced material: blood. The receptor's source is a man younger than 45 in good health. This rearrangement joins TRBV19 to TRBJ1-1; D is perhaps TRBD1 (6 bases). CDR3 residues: CASSRQVMNTEAFF. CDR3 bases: TGTGCCAGTAGTCGACAGGTAATGAACACTGAAGCTTTCTTT.